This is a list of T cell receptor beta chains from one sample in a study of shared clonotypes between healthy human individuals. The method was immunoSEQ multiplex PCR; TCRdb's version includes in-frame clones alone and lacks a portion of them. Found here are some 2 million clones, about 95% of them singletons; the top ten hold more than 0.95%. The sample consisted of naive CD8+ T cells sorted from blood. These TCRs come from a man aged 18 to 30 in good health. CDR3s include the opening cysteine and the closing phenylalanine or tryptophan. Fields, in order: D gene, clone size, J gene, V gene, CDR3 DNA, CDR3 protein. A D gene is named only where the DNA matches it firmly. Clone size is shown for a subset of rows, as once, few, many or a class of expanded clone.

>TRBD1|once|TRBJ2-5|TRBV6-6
TGTGCCAGCACCAGGGACAGGGGCCAAGAGACCCAGTACTTC
CASTRDRGQETQYF
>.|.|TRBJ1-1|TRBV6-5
TGTGCCAGCAGTTACGACGGAAACACTGAAGCTTTCTTT
CASSYDGNTEAFF
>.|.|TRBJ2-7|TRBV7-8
TGTGCCAGCAGCTTAGATCCGGGATCCTCCTACGAGCAGTACTTC
CASSLDPGSSYEQYF
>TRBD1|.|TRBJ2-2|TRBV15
TGTGCCACCAGCAACCGGGACAGAGACGCGAACACCGGGGAGCTGTTTTTT
CATSNRDRDANTGELFF
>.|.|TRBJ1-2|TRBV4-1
TGCGCCAGCAGCCAAGGAGAGGGAAAATATGGCTACACCTTC
CASSQGEGKYGYTF
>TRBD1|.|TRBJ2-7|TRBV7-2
TGTGCCAGCAGCTTGTACGGGACAGGGGGCTCCTACGAGCAGTACTTC
CASSLYGTGGSYEQYF
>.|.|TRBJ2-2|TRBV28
TGTGCCAGCAGTTTCCAGGGAGGTGGGGAGCTGTTTTTT
CASSFQGGGELFF
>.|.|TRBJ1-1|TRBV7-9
TGTGCCAGCAGCCTCATGAACACTGAAGCTTTCTTT
CASSLMNTEAFF
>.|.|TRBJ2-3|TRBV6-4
TGTGCCAGCAGTGGAGTCTGCGGACAGCGCACAGATACGCAGTATTTT
CASSGVCGQRTDTQYF
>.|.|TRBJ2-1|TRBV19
TGTGCCAGTACCCCGGTGGGGTCCTCCTACAATGAGCAGTTCTTC
CASTPVGSSYNEQFF
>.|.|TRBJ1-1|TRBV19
TGTGCCAGTAGTCTCTCGGGTGATATTGAAGCTTTCTTT
CASSLSGDIEAFF
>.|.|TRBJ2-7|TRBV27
TGTGCCAGCAGTTTATCGTTGGGAGATGCTTCCTACGAGCAGTACTTC
CASSLSLGDASYEQYF
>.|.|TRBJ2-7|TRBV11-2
TGTGCCAGCAGCCCAGACATCTCCTTTGCCTACGAGCAGTACTTC
CASSPDISFAYEQYF
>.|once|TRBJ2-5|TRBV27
TGTGCCAGCCGTCGGGCGGGGGCCAACCAAGAGACCCAGTACTTC
CASRRAGANQETQYF
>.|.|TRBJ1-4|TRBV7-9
TGTGCCAGCAGCCCTATGGGGAACGCTAATGAAAAACTGTTTTTT
CASSPMGNANEKLFF
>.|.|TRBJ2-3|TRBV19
TGTGCCAGTAGTTCCACGGGGAAGAGCACAGATACGCAGTATTTT
CASSSTGKSTDTQYF
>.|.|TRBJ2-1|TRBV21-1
.
CASSKVRFGKGAHRYNEQFF
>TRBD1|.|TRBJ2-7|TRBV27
TGTGCCAGCAGTTCGACAGGGGGTTGGGACGAGCAGTACTTC
CASSSTGGWDEQYF
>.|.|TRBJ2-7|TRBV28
TGTGCCAGCGCGACAGACTCCTACGAGCAGTACTTC
CASATDSYEQYF
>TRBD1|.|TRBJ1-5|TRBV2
TGTGCCAGCAGTGAGGGACAGGGTTTGGGGCAGCCCCAGCATTTT
CASSEGQGLGQPQHF
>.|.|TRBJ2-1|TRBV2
TGTGCCAGCAGTGATCGGGGTTGGAATGAGCAGTTCTTC
CASSDRGWNEQFF
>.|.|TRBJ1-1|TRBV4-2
TGTGCCAGCAGCCCTACGCTTAGCCCGAACACTGAAGCTTTCTTT
CASSPTLSPNTEAFF
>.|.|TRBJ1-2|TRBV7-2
TGTGCCAGCAGCTTTTCGACTGTATATGGCTACACCTTC
CASSFSTVYGYTF
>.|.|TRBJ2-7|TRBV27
TGTGCCAGCAGTTTGGGAAGGGTATACGAGCAGTACTTC
CASSLGRVYEQYF
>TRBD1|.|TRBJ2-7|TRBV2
TGTGCCAGCAGAGAGGACAGGGGGCGCGCGTACGAGCAGTACTTC
CASREDRGRAYEQYF
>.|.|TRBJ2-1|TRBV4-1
TGCGCCAGCAGCCAAGAGAGGACAGCGTACAATGAGCAGTTCTTC
CASSQERTAYNEQFF
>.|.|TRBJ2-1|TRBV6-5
TGTGCCAGCAGTTATTTCGGGCGTTACAATGAGCAGTTCTTC
CASSYFGRYNEQFF
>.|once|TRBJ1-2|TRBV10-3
TGTGCCATCAGTGAGCCCGACTCTTTTGGCTACACCTTC
CAISEPDSFGYTF
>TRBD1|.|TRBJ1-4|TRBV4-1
TGCGCCAGCAGCCAAGCGACAGGGTTCCTAACCCCAACTAATGAAAAACTGTTTTTT
CASSQATGFLTPTNEKLFF
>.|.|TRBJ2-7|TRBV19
TGTGCCAGTAGTATATCAGGGGAGGGCTACGAGCAGTACTTC
CASSISGEGYEQYF
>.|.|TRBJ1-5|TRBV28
TGTGCCAGCAGTCCGACAGGAGATAGCAATCAGCCCCAGCATTTT
CASSPTGDSNQPQHF
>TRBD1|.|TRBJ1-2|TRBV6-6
TGTGCCAGCAGTTACCCGACAGGGGAAAATATTGGCTACACCTTC
CASSYPTGENIGYTF
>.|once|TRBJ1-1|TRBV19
TGTGCCAGTAGCCGAAGAGAGGGGATGAACACTGAAGCTTTCTTT
CASSRREGMNTEAFF
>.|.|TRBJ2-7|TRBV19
TGTGCCAGTAGTATAAAATCTCACTCCGGCTACGAGCAGTACTTC
CASSIKSHSGYEQYF
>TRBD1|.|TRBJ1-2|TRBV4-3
TGCGCCAGCAGCCAAGAGGCGGCAGGGGGCGCGGTGGGTTATGGCTACACCTTC
CASSQEAAGGAVGYGYTF
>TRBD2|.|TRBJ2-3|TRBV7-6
TGTGCCAGCAGCTCCGTAGCAGCGGGAGGGTCAGATACGCAGTATTTT
CASSSVAAGGSDTQYF
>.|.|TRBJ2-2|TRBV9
TGTGCCAGCAGCGTAGCTACAACCGAGCCCGGGGAGCTGTTTTTT
CASSVATTEPGELFF
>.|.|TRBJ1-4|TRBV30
TGTGCCTGGAGTGAGGAGCTTTTGGGTGAAAAACTGTTTTTT
CAWSEELLGEKLFF
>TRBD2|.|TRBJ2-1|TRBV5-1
TGCGCCAGCAGCTACCGGGGGGAAAACAATGAGCAGTTCTTC
CASSYRGENNEQFF
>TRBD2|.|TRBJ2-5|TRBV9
TGTGCCAGCAGCGGCCCGGGAGGTCAAGAGACCCAGTACTTC
CASSGPGGQETQYF
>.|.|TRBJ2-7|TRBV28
TGTGCCAGCAGTTTTGCGGGACCCTACGAGCAGTACTTC
CASSFAGPYEQYF
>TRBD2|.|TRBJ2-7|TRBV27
TGTGCCAGCAGCGCGCTCCTCGCCCTAGCGGCCTACGAGCAGTACTTC
CASSALLALAAYEQYF
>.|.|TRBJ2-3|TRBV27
TGTGCCAGCAGGGAACAGGGAGCAGATACGCAGTATTTT
CASREQGADTQYF
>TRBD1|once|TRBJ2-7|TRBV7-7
TGTGCTAGCAGCTCCGGGACAGGAGGAGAGCAGTACTTC
CASSSGTGGEQYF
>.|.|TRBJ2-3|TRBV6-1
TGTGCCAGCAGTGAACGGACTTCCATATTCACAGATACGCAGTATTTT
CASSERTSIFTDTQYF
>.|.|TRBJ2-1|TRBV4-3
TGCGCCAGCAGCCAATTCCCGGAAATGAGCTCCTACAATGAGCAGTTCTTC
CASSQFPEMSSYNEQFF
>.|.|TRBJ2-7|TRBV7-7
TGTGCTAGCAGTACAGGGGAGGGCTACGAGCAGTACTTC
CASSTGEGYEQYF
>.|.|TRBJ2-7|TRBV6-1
TGTGCCAGCAGTGAAACCCGGGGTTACGAGCAGTACTTC
CASSETRGYEQYF
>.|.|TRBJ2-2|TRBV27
TGTGCCAGCAGTTCCGGGGCCAACACCGGGGAGCTGTTTTTT
CASSSGANTGELFF
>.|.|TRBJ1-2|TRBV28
TGTGCCAGCAGTTTGACAGGTGCGGATGGCTACACCTTC
CASSLTGADGYTF
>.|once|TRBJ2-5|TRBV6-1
TGTGCCAGCGTTACGCAAGAGACCCAGTACTTC
CASVTQETQYF
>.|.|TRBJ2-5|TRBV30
TGTGCCTGGAGTGTAGGAGTAGAGACCCAGTACTTC
CAWSVGVETQYF
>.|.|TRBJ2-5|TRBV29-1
TGCAGCGTTGAAGATCGGGCGCTGGAGACCCAGTACTTC
CSVEDRALETQYF
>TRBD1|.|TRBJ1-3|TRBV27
TGTGCCAGCAGTCCCGGACAGGGGGCGGGAAACACCATATATTTT
CASSPGQGAGNTIYF
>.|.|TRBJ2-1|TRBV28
TGTGCCAGCAGTTTAGAAGGGAATGAGCAGTTCTTC
CASSLEGNEQFF
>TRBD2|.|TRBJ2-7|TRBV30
TGTGCCTGGGCACTGGGACTAGCGAACTACGAGCAGTACTTC
CAWALGLANYEQYF
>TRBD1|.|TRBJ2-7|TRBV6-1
TGTGCCAGCAGTGATACAGGGGGTGTCTACGAGCAGTACTTC
CASSDTGGVYEQYF
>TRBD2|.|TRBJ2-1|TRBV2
TGTGCCAGCAGTGATATGAGACTAGCGGGATACGTCTCCTACAATGAGCAGTTCTTC
CASSDMRLAGYVSYNEQFF
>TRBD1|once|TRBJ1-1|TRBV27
TGTGCCAGCAGTTTATCGGCAGGGGGGAGCACTGAAGCTTTCTTT
CASSLSAGGSTEAFF